What follows are 32 T cell receptor beta chains derived from one specimen sequenced in a study of response to subunit inactivated influenza vaccine. TCRdb itself ran the RT-PCR reads through MiXCR, one entry per CDR3 protein. This repertoire shows under 850,000 distinct CDR3 sequences, about a fifth found once; its top ten account for under 13%. Sample: PBMCs from blood, taken 5 to 6 days after vaccination. These receptors were collected from a man aged 45-65 years who received an inactivated influenza vaccine.

This chain joins TRBV6-1 and TRBJ1-4; TRBD1 matches 11 bases. After removal of 5 bases from V and 3 bases from J, the junction contained 2 bases not matched to a gene. This CDR3 contains 15 residues. CDR1 and CDR2 (germline): MNHNS, SASEGT. DNA of the CDR3: TGTGCCAGCAGTAGGGGACAGGGGGCTAATGAAAAACTGTTTTTT. Protein: CASSRGQGANEKLFF.

This chain joins TRBV11-2 and TRBJ1-6, with D tentatively TRBD1 (6 bases). CDR1 SGHAT and CDR2 FQNNGV come from the germline V gene. Trimming took 4 bases from V and 4 from J, leaving 11 bases between them. This CDR3 is built from 15 residues. CDR3 DNA: TGTGCCAGCAGCTCGAGACAGGTTTATAATTCACCCCTCCACTTT. Translated: CASSSRQVYNSPLHF.

The chain uses TRBV6-5 and TRBJ2-1; unclear D gene. Between the trimmed V and J ends, which lost 4 bases and 8 bases, there was a span of 6 bases. Germline V gene data show CDR1 as MNHEY and CDR2 as SVGAGI. The CDR3 loop spans 11 amino acids. The CDR3 DNA reads as TGTGCCAGCAGTTGGTACGATGAGCAGTTCTTC. It specifies CASSWYDEQFF.

This clonotype was counted ten times or more. The V call is TRBV3-1, the J call TRBJ2-7, with 13 bases lining up with TRBD2. The CDR3 is made up of 18 amino acids. V was pared by 0 bases and J by 4 bases, with 9 bases of the junction left unmatched. Per germline, CDR1 LGHDT and CDR2 YNNKEL (reference sequence). CDR3 protein: CASSQELGLAGVRYEQYF. CDR3 bases: TGTGCCAGCAGCCAAGAACTTGGACTAGCGGGAGTTCGGTACGAGCAGTACTTC.

V and J are TRBV15 and TRBJ2-7; 9 bases match TRBD2. This CDR3 is 17 amino acids long. Trimming took 1 base from V and 1 from J; bases not matched to a gene: 8. CDR1 and CDR2 (germline): LNHNV, YYDKDF (reference sequence). The CDR3: CATSRAGPSGRSYEQYF. The CDR3 nucleotides are TGTGCCACCAGCAGAGCGGGACCGAGCGGGAGGTCCTACGAGCAGTACTTC. Using reference TRBV15 and TRBJ2-7 for the parts outside the CDR3, the full variable domain is DAMVIQNPRYQVTQFGKPVTLSCSQTLNHNVMYWYQQKSSQAPKLLFHYYDKDFNNEADTPDNFQSRRPNTSFCFLDIRSPGLGDTAMYLCATSRAGPSGRSYEQYFGPGTRLTVT.

The sample holds a few counts of this clonotype. The chain couples TRBV5-6 to TRBJ2-5; possibly TRBD1 for D (5 bases). Germline lookup yields CDR1 SGHDT and CDR2 YYEEEE. The V end lost 0 bases, the J end lost 1 base, and 13 bases lay between the germline ends. This CDR3 comprises 16 residues. In nucleotides, the CDR3 is TGTGCCAGCAGCTTGGTCGCAGGGTCCATCCAAGAGACCCAGTACTTC. Translation gives CASSLVAGSIQETQYF.

This clonotype occurred a few times. The J gene is TRBJ2-1, the V gene TRBV7-8, with 7 bases identical to TRBD1. After removal of 5 bases from V and 9 bases from J, the junction contained 10 bases not matched to a gene. Per the germline V gene, CDR1 is SGHVS and CDR2 is FQNEAQ. The CDR3 spans 14 residues. CDR3: CASSMDRLRGEQFF. Here the CDR3 DNA reads TGTGCCAGCAGCATGGACAGGCTAAGGGGTGAGCAGTTCTTC.

This clonotype was observed many times. A read error may produce the germline difference seen at one junction end. The chain joins TRBV7-2 to TRBJ2-2; 11 bases are a match to TRBD2. Germline V gene sequence: CDR1 SGHTA, CDR2 FQGNSA. CDR3 length equals 16 residues. This chain's CDR3 is CASSLAGGLNTGELFF. CDR3 bases: TGTGCCAGCAGTTTAGCGGGAGGGTTAAACACCGGGGAGCTGTTTTTT.

This rearrangement joins TRBV12-1 to TRBJ2-5. TRBV12-1 is shown as a pseudogene. The CDR3 has 17 amino acids. The CDR3: CASSFGVDKPYQETQYF. The CDR3 DNA is TGTGCCAGCAGCTTTGGAGTAGACAAACCGTACCAAGAGACCCAGTACTTC.

This clonotype was seen at least ten times. The V call is TRBV12-3 or TRBV12-4, the J call TRBJ2-3, with TRBD1 identical over 8 bases. The CDR3 extends over 15 amino acids. Trimming took 0 bases from V and 6 from J; bases not matched to a gene: 5. Here the CDR3 reads CASSLAGTGSDTQYF. In DNA, the CDR3 is TGTGCCAGCAGTTTAGCCGGGACAGGCTCGGATACGCAGTATTTT.

The rearrangement uses TRBV9 and TRBJ2-2; weak D call: TRBD1 (6 bases). With 3 bases removed from V and 1 base from J, the gap between germline ends came to 10 bases. There are 15 residues in the CDR3. The germline V gene encodes CDR1 SGDLS and CDR2 YYNGEE. CDR3 DNA: TGTGCCAGCAGCGCGGGCAGGGGGAACACCGGGGAGCTGTTTTTT. It specifies CASSAGRGNTGELFF.

This clonotype was seen many times. In DNA, the CDR3 is TGTGCCATCAGTGACACGGGTATTCTCCCCGAGCAGTACTTC. Residues: CAISDTGILPEQYF. The gene calls are TRBV10-3 and TRBJ2-7; no definite D call. Germline CDR1 and CDR2: ENHRY and SYGVKD. Deletions cut 3 bases from V and 6 bases from J, with 15 bases between. The CDR3 is 14 residues long.

This clonotype has a count of ten or more. The chain joins TRBV10-3 to TRBJ2-2; D is possibly TRBD2 (5 bases). The CDR3 covers 13 residues. V was trimmed by 4 bases and J by 13 bases, leaving 16 bases between them. Germline CDR1 and CDR2: ENHRY and SYGVKD. CDR3 in amino acids: CAISVGGRVGLFF. CDR3 coding DNA: TGTGCCATCAGTGTTGGAGGTCGGGTGGGGCTGTTTTTT.

The chain has TRBV10-3 and TRBJ2-6, with TRBD1 matching 9 bases. This CDR3 contains 16 residues. V trimming: 8 bases; J trimming: 0 bases; junction bases outside the gene matches: 5. The germline gives CDR1 ENHRY, CDR2 SYGVKD. CDR3 coding DNA: TGTGCCATCTCGACAGGGGGTTACTCTGGGGCCAACGTCCTGACTTTC. This translates into CAISTGGYSGANVLTF.

The chain carries TRBV24-1 and TRBJ2-3; D gene unclear. From germline, CDR1 is KGHDR and CDR2 SFDVKD. The CDR3 is 15 residues long. Trimming removed 3 bases from V and 1 base from J, with 10 bases in between. DNA for the CDR3: TGTGCCACCAGTGATGCGGAAACGGGCACAGATACGCAGTATTTT. Translation: CATSDAETGTDTQYF.

This clonotype was picked up many times. V usage is TRBV28 and J usage is TRBJ2-7; 10 positions agree with TRBD2. This CDR3 is built from 16 residues. CDR1 and CDR2 (germline): MDHEN, SYDVKM. The V and J ends lost 3 bases and 6 bases, in that order; junction bases with no gene match: 11. The DNA for the CDR3 is TGTGCCAGCAGTTTTTCCCTTACTAGCGGGACGGCCGAGCAGTACTTC. It is translated as CASSFSLTSGTAEQYF.

The J gene is TRBJ2-5, the V gene TRBV7-2; 7 bases fit TRBD1. The CDR3 spans 16 residues. Germline values: CDR1 SGHTA, CDR2 FQGNSA. The V and J ends lost 6 bases and 0 bases, in that order; junction bases with no gene match: 10. This CDR3 reads CASSQTGQSYQETQYF. DNA for the CDR3: TGTGCCAGCAGTCAAACGGGACAGTCGTACCAAGAGACCCAGTACTTC.

The chain's CDR3 is CASSLFFAGMNEQFF. Written as DNA, the CDR3 is TGTGCCAGCAGCTTGTTCTTTGCGGGGATGAATGAGCAGTTCTTC. This chain uses TRBV5-8 with TRBJ2-1; possibly TRBD2 for D (6 bases). CDR3 length: 15 residues. Germline V gene data show CDR1 as SGHTS and CDR2 as YDEGEE. With 1 base removed from V and 7 bases from J, the gap between germline ends came to 15 bases. Full variable domain (outside the CDR3, taken from reference TRBV5-8 and TRBJ2-1): EAGVTQSPTHLIKTRGQQATLRCSPISGHTSVYWYQQALGLGLQFLLWYDEGEERNRGNFPPRFSGRQFPNYSSELNVNALELEDSALYLCASSLFFAGMNEQFFGPGTRLTVL.

V and J are TRBV6-5 and TRBJ1-2; D is perhaps TRBD1 (5 bases). The CDR3 covers 14 residues. V lost 0 bases and J lost 8, with 13 bases in between. Germline V gene data show CDR1 as MNHEY and CDR2 as SVGAGI. The CDR3 spells CASSYSIGAQGYTF. CDR3 nucleotides: TGTGCCAGCAGTTACTCGATAGGGGCGCAGGGCTACACCTTC.

This clonotype was recorded at least ten times. V usage is TRBV2 and J usage is TRBJ1-1; D perhaps matches TRBD1 (5 bases). From germline, CDR1 is SNHLY and CDR2 FYNNEI. The CDR3 is 18 amino acids. Trimming stripped 7 bases from V and 4 bases from J, with 28 bases between. The CDR3 nucleotides read TGTGCCAGCACAACCACCAAAGGGTTTGGGGCGCCGGTCACTGAAGCTTTCTTT. The encoded protein is CASTTTKGFGAPVTEAFF.

This clonotype has only a few counts. J is TRBJ2-5 and V is TRBV20-1; 12 bases line up with TRBD2. Germline CDR1 DFQATT, CDR2 SNEGSKA (reference sequence). Losses at the gene ends were 3 bases for V and 5 bases for J; bases not matched to a gene: 10. CDR3 length equals 16 residues. The CDR3 sequence: CSASGPLAGGRETQYF. The CDR3 coding sequence is TGCAGTGCTAGCGGGCCCCTAGCGGGGGGGCGTGAGACCCAGTACTTC.

This chain links TRBV4-2 with TRBJ2-3, with TRBD1 matching 10 bases. The CDR3 spans 17 residues. Germline CDR1 is LGHNA and CDR2 is YNFKEQ. The ends lost 4 bases at V and 9 bases at J; junction bases unmatched: 16. In nucleotides, the CDR3 is TGTGCCAGCAGCCGAGACCCCCGGGACAGGGGTTCGGGGACGCAGTATTTT. Amino acid sequence: CASSRDPRDRGSGTQYF.

This clonotype was seen more than once but under ten times. This sequence joins TRBV10-1 and TRBJ2-5, with D possibly TRBD1 on 5 matching bases. Trimming removed 3 bases from V and 3 bases from J, with 14 bases in between. The germline V gene encodes CDR1 WNHNN and CDR2 SYGVQD (reference sequence). There are 15 residues in the CDR3. The CDR3 sequence: CASSDGQVSKETQYF. CDR3 coding DNA: TGCGCCAGCAGTGATGGACAAGTCAGTAAAGAGACCCAGTACTTC.

This chain links TRBV6-2 or TRBV6-3 with TRBJ2-5; the D call may be TRBD1 or TRBD2 (6 bases each). The CDR3 spans 13 residues. V was cut by 9 bases and J by 6 bases, with 17 bases left in between. The germline gives CDR1 MNHEY, CDR2 SVGEGT. The chain's CDR3 is CASSLGGAKTQYF. CDR3 sequence (DNA): TGTGCCAGTTCATTGGGGGGCGCGAAGACCCAGTACTTC.

This clonotype was counted many times. The V call is TRBV6-1, the J call TRBJ2-7, with 9 bases fitting TRBD1. After removal of 6 bases from V and 2 bases from J, the junction contained 5 bases not matched to a gene. The CDR3 has 14 amino acids. Germline V gene lookup returns CDR1 MNHNS and CDR2 SASEGT. DNA of the CDR3: TGTGCCAGCAGCAACGACAGGGGGGCCTACGAGCAGTACTTC. As protein: CASSNDRGAYEQYF.

The V gene is TRBV4-3, the J gene TRBJ2-4; maybe TRBD1 (5 bases). Trimming took off 0 bases at V and 9 bases at J, with 18 bases between the two ends. The CDR3 length is 16 residues. Germline loops: CDR1 LGHNA, CDR2 YSLEER. In DNA form, the CDR3 reads TGCGCCAGCAGCCAAGATAGGCCAGGGATTGTAAGCATTCAGTACTTC. Its translation is CASSQDRPGIVSIQYF.

This clonotype showed up just a few times. The rearrangement uses TRBV7-6 and TRBJ2-2, with 10 bases fitting TRBD2. The ends lost 0 bases at V and 4 bases at J; junction bases unmatched: 11. The CDR3 is made up of 19 amino acids. Germline V gene data show CDR1 as SGHVS and CDR2 as FNYEAQ. This chain's CDR3 is CASSLAELAGSAFTGELFF. The CDR3 coding sequence is TGTGCCAGCAGCTTAGCGGAACTAGCGGGATCGGCGTTCACCGGGGAGCTGTTTTTT.

This clonotype was detected only a few times. The genes are TRBV7-9 and TRBJ2-2; D is perhaps TRBD2 (6 bases). Trimming removed 5 bases at V and 4 bases at J, with 11 bases between. CDR3 length: 14 amino acids. CDR1 is SEHNR and CDR2 is FQNEAQ in the germline V gene (reference sequence). The CDR3 DNA reads as TGTGCCAGCAGCATGGGACTCGTCACCGGGGAGCTGTTTTTT. This gives the protein CASSMGLVTGELFF.

This clonotype was counted a single time. This rearrangement joins TRBV19 to TRBJ1-2; unclear D gene. The CDR3 is 11 residues long. The germline gives CDR1 LNHDA, CDR2 SQIVND (reference sequence). The V gene lost 9 bases and the J gene lost 8 bases, with 13 bases spanning the gap. For the CDR3, the DNA is TGTGCCAGCAATGGATCAGGAGGCTACACCTTC. Amino acid sequence: CASNGSGGYTF.

The J gene is TRBJ2-1, the V gene TRBV20-1, with 7 bases aligning to TRBD2. Germline V lookup: CDR1 DFQATT, CDR2 SNEGSKA (reference sequence). This CDR3 is built from 14 residues. J was trimmed by 8 bases and V by 6 bases; bases with no gene match: 13. CDR3 nucleotide sequence: TGCAGTGCCGGGGGGACGGAGGAAAGGGATGAGCAGTTCTTC. This encodes CSAGGTEERDEQFF.

The chain is built from TRBV20-1 and TRBJ1-5; 9 nucleotides line up with TRBD1. The CDR3 is 14 residues long. The V gene end was trimmed by 4 bases and the J gene end by 7 bases; junction bases not matched to a gene: 8. Germline assignment: CDR1 DFQATT and CDR2 SNEGSKA (reference sequence). CDR3 DNA sequence: TGCAGTGCTACCACCGGGACAGGGAACCAGCCCCAGCATTTT. Amino acids: CSATTGTGNQPQHF.

This clonotype was recorded a few times. This chain links TRBV7-2 with TRBJ2-1; a weak D match, TRBD2 (5 bases). V was cut by 3 bases and J by 9 bases, with 9 bases left in between. The germline CDR1 and CDR2 sequences are SGHTA and FQGNSA. The CDR3 is made up of 12 amino acids. The CDR3 DNA reads as TGTGCCAGCAGCTTTACGGGATTTGAGCAGTTCTTC. Encoded protein: CASSFTGFEQFF.